This T cell receptor beta chain was identified during a study of blood T cell repertoires in COVID-19. Study summary: The origin of the acute and convalescent COVID-19 samples was the United States, Italy and Spain. In each case, the material was cDNA or gDNA derived from T cells, B-cell-depleted T cells, or PBMCs.

Trimming pared 2 bases from V and 1 base from J, leaving 21 bases between. Germline V gene sequence: CDR1 KGHSH, CDR2 LQKENI. The CDR3 is made up of 19 amino acids. In the study's own analysis: Amplification of reference gene primers provided the estimated nucleated cell counts. TCRdb's table, derived via immunoSEQ multiplex PCR, lists solely in-frame clones and lacks some. V, J and clone size reflect that table, while D and trimming were determined from the DNA. The sample yields 140,000 to 150,000 clones, around 87% seen once. This sequence was found in an older woman with active COVID-19. Material: peripheral blood. V is TRBV18 and J is TRBJ1-3; D is unclear. The CDR3 nucleotides are TGTGCCAGCTCACCAGCCCTGTTAGTCACAGCCTATTCTGGAAACACCATATATTTT. Translating it yields CASSPALLVTAYSGNTIYF.